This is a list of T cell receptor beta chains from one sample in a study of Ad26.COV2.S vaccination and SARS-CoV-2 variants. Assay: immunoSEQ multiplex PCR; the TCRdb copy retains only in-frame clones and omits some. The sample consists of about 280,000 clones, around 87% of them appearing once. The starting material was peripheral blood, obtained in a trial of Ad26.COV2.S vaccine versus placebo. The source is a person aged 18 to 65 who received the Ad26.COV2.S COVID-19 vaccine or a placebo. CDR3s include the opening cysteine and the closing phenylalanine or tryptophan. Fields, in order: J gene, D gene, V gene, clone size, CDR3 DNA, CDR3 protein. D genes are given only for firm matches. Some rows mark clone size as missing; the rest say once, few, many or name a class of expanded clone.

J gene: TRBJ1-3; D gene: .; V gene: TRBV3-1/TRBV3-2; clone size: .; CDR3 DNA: TGTGCCAGCAGCCCGAATTACGGGGACACCATATATTTT; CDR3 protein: CASSPNYGDTIYF
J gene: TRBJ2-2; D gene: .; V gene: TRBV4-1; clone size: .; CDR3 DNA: TGCGCCAGCAGCCAAGATCCCAGGTCGAACACCGGGGAGCTGTTTTTT; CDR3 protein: CASSQDPRSNTGELFF
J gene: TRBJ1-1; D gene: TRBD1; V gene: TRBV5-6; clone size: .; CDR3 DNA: TGTGCCAGCAGCTTCACAGGGGGCCCCAAAGGGACTGAAGCTTTCTTT; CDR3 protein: CASSFTGGPKGTEAFF
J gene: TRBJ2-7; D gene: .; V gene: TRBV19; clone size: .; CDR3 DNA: TGTGCCAGTAGTGTGACATTGGAGTACGAGCAGTACTTC; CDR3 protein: CASSVTLEYEQYF
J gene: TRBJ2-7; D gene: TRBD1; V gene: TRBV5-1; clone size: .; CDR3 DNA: TGCGCCAGCAGCACGGGGACAGTGAACTACGAGCAGTACTTC; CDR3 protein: CASSTGTVNYEQYF
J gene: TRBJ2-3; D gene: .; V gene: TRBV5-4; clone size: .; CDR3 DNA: TGTGCCAGCAGCCCGGGACTTACTAGCACAGATACGCAGTATTTT; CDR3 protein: CASSPGLTSTDTQYF
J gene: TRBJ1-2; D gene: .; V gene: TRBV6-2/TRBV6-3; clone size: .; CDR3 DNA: TGTGCCAGCAGTTACGCGGGGGCAGGATTTGGCTACACCTTC; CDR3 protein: CASSYAGAGFGYTF
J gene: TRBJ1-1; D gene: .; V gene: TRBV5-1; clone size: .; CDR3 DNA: TGCGCCAGCAGCTTGGGACAGAGTGAAGCTTTCTTT; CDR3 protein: CASSLGQSEAFF
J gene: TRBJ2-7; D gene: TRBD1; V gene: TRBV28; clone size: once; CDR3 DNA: TGTGCCAGCAGCCCGGGACAGACCTACGAGCAGTACTTC; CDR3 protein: CASSPGQTYEQYF
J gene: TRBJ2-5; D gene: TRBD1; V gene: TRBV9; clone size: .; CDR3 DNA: TGTGCCAGCAGCGTCCGGGACAGGGGGCAAGAGACCCAGTACTTC; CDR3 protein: CASSVRDRGQETQYF
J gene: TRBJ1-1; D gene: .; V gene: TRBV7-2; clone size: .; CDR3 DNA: TGTGCCAGCAGCTTAATGGGCTCGGGGGACACTGAAGCTTTCTTT; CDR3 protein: CASSLMGSGDTEAFF
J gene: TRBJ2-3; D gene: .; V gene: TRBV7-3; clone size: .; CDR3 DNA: TGTGCCAGCAGCTTCGGGGATACGCAGTATTTT; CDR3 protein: CASSFGDTQYF
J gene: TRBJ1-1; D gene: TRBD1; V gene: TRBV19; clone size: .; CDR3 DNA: TGTGCCAGTAGTACGGACAGGGAGGTCGCTGAAGCTTTCTTT; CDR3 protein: CASSTDREVAEAFF
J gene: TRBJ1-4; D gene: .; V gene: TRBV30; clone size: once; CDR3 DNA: TGTGCCTGGGGGGGATCCGGAATTGCAACTAATGAAAAACTGTTTTTT; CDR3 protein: CAWGGSGIATNEKLFF
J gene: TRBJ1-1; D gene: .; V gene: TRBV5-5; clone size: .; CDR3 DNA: TGTGCCAGCAGCGTTCCGAACACTGAAGCTTTCTTT; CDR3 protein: CASSVPNTEAFF
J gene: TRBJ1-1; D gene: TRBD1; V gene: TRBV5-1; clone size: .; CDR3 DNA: TGCGCCAGCAGCTTGGTGGGACAGCTCTACACTGAAGCTTTCTTT; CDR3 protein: CASSLVGQLYTEAFF
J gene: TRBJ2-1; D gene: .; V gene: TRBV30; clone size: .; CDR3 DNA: TGTGCCTTCGACAGGCCAGTGCCGTTCAATGAGCAGTTCTTC; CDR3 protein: CAFDRPVPFNEQFF
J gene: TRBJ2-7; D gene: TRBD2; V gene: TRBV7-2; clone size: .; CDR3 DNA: TGTGCCAGCAGCTCCATGGAGGGGACTAGCGGGAGTGGCGAGCAGTACTTC; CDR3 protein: CASSSMEGTSGSGEQYF
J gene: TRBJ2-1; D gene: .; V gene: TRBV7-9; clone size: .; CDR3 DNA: TGTGCCAGCAGCTCCGGTGGAAGTGCTTACAATGAGCAGTTCTTC; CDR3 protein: CASSSGGSAYNEQFF
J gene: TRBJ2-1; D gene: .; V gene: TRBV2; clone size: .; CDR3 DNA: TGTGCCACCAAGGTAGTTTCTTACAATGAGCAGTTCTTC; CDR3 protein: CATKVVSYNEQFF
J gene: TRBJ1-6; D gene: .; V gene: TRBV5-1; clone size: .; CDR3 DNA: TGCGCCAGCAGATTGACCGACGGGGGCATCAATTCACCCCTCCACTTT; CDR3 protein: CASRLTDGGINSPLHF
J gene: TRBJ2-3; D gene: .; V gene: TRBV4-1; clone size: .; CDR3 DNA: TGCGCCAGCAGCCAAGGACCAACAGATACGCAGTATTTT; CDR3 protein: CASSQGPTDTQYF
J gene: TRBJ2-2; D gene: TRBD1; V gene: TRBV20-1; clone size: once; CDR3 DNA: TGCAGTGCTAGTGGGTTTCGGACAGGGGGGAACACCGGGGAGCTGTTTTTT; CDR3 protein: CSASGFRTGGNTGELFF
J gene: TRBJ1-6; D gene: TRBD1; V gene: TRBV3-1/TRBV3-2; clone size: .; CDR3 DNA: TGTGCCAGCAGCCAAGACAGGGGGCGGTCACCCCTCCACTTT; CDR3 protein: CASSQDRGRSPLHF
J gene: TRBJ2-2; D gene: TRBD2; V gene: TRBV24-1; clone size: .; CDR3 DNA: TGTGCCACGGGACTAGAGAACACCGGGGAGCTGTTTTTT; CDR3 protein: CATGLENTGELFF
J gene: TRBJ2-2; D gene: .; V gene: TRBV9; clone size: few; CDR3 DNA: TGTGCCAGCAGCGTAGTTTCAGGGAGGAACACCGGGGAGCTGTTTTTT; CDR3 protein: CASSVVSGRNTGELFF
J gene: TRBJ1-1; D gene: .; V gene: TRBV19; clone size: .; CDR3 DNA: TGTGCCAGTAGTATCCTCGGGCGTCGCACTGAAGCTTTCTTT; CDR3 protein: CASSILGRRTEAFF
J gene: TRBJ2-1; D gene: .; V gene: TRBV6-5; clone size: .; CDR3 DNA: TGTGCCAGCAGATTACCAGGGAGCTCCTACAATGAGCAGTTCTTC; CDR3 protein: CASRLPGSSYNEQFF
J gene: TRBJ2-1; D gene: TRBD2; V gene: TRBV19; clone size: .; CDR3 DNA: TGTGCCAGTAGTACCGCCCGGGGGGACCATTCCTACAATGAGCAGTTCTTC; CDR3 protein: CASSTARGDHSYNEQFF
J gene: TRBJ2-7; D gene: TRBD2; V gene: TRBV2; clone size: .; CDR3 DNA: TGTGCCAGCATCAGGACTAGCACCTACGAGCAGTACTTC; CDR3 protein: CASIRTSTYEQYF
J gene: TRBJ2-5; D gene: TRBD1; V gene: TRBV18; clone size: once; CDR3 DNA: TGTGCCAGCTCAAATTCCGTTCCTAGGACAGGGCAAGAGACCCAGTACTTC; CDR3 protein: CASSNSVPRTGQETQYF
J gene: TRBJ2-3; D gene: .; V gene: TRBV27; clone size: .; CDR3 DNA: TGTGCCAGCAGTTTCCGGGGAGATACGCAGTATTTT; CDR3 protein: CASSFRGDTQYF
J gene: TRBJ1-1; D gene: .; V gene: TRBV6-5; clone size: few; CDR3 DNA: TGTGCCAGCAGTTACTCGAATGGGGTTTCTGAAGCTTTCTTT; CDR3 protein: CASSYSNGVSEAFF
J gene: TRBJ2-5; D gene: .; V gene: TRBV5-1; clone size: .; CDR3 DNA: TGCGCCAGCACCTCCCGCCTAGCGAGTGAGTTTGAGACCCAGTACTTC; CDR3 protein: CASTSRLASEFETQYF
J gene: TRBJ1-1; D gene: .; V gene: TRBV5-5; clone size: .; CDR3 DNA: TGTGCCAGCAGCTGGTTCCCAGAAGGTGAAGCTTTCTTT; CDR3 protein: CASSWFPEGEAFF
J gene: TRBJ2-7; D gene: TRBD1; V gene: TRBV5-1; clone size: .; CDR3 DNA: TGCGCCAGCAGCTTGTTTGGGGGACAGAGCTCCTACGAGCAGTACTTC; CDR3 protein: CASSLFGGQSSYEQYF
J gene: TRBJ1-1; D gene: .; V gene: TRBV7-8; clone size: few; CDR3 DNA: TGTGCCAGCAGCTTTTTGGATAACACTGAAGCTTTCTTT; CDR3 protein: CASSFLDNTEAFF
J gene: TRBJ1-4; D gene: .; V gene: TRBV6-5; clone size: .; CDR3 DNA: TGTGCCAGCAGTTACCAGAACAGGGTGCCTAATGAAAAACTGTTTTTT; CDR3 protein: CASSYQNRVPNEKLFF
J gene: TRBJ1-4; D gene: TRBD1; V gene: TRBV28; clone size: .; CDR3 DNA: TGTGCCAGCACCCCGCCGGGACAGGGGGCGGCTAATGAAAAACTGTTTTTT; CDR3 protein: CASTPPGQGAANEKLFF
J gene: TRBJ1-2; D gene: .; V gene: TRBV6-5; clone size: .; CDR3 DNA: TGTGCCAGCAGTTACGGGGGGGCGGTTAACTATGGCTACACCTTC; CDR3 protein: CASSYGGAVNYGYTF
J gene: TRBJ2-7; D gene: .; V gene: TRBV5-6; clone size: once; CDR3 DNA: TGTGCCAGCAGCTACCGGGTCAGCTCCTACGAGCAGTACTTC; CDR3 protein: CASSYRVSSYEQYF
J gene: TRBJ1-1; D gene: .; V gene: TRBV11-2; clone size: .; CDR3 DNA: TGTGCCAGCAGCCCTCCGTACACTGAAGCTTTCTTT; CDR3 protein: CASSPPYTEAFF